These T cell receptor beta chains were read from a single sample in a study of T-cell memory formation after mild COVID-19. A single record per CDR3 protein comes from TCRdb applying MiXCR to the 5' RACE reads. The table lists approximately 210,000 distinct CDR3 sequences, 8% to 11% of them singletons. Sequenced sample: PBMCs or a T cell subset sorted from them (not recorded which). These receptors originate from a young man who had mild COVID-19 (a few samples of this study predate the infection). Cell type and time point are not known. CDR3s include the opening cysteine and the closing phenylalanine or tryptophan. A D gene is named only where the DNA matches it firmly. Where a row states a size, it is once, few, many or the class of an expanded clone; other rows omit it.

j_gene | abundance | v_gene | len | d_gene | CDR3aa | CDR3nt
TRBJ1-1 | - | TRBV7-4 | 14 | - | CASRSGTPNTEAFF | TGTGCCAGCAGATCGGGGACACCTAACACTGAAGCTTTCTTT
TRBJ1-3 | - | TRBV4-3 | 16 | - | CASSQVGRSARNTIYF | TGCGCCAGCAGCCAAGTCGGTCGGTCCGCGCGGAACACCATATATTTT
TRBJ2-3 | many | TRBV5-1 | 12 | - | CASSLESDTQYF | TGCGCCAGCAGCTTGGAGTCAGATACGCAGTATTTT
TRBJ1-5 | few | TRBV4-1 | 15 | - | CASSLQGLWNQPQHF | TGCGCCAGCAGCCTTCAGGGGCTGTGGAATCAGCCCCAGCATTTT
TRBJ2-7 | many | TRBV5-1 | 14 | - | CASQTDPAVYEQYF | TGCGCCAGCCAGACGGACCCGGCGGTCTACGAGCAGTACTTC
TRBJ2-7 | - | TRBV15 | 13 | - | CATSRGYSYEQYF | TGTGCCACCAGCAGGGGTTACTCCTACGAGCAGTACTTC
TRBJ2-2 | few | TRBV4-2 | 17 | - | CASSQDRNQTNTGELFF | TGTGCCAGCAGCCAAGATAGGAACCAGACGAACACCGGGGAGCTGTTTTTT
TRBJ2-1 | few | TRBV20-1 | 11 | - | CSAGGGGPQFF | TGCAGTGCTGGAGGGGGGGGCCCTCAGTTCTTC
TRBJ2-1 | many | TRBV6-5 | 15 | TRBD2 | CASSPSGGRRNEQFF | TGTGCCAGCAGTCCCAGCGGGGGGAGACGCAATGAGCAGTTCTTC
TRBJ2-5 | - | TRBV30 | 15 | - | CAWSPLGRSQETQYF | TGTGCCTGGAGTCCTCTGGGACGGAGCCAAGAGACCCAGTACTTC
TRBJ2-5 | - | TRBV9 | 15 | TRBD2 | CASSVSGGYQETQYF | TGTGCCAGCAGCGTTAGCGGGGGGTACCAAGAGACCCAGTACTTC
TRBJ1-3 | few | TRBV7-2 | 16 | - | CASSLAAPLSGNTIYF | TGTGCCAGCAGCTTGGCGGCTCCCCTCTCTGGAAACACCATATATTTT
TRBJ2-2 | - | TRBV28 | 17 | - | CASSYPRGRANTGELFF | TGTGCCAGCAGTTACCCTAGAGGCAGGGCAAACACCGGGGAGCTGTTTTTT
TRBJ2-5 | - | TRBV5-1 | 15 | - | CASSLAGTSQETQYF | TGCGCCAGCAGCTTGGCGGGGACGTCCCAAGAGACCCAGTACTTC
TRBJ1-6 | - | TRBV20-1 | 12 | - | CSAIRQDSPLHF | TGCAGTGCTATACGACAGGATTCACCCCTCCACTTT
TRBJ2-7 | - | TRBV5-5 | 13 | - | CASSAPEGHEQYF | TGTGCCAGCAGCGCCCCGGAGGGTCACGAGCAGTACTTC
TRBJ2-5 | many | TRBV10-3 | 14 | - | CAISEVKSGETQYF | TGTGCCATCAGTGAAGTCAAATCGGGAGAGACCCAGTACTTC
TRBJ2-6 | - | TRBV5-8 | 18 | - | CASSWQGSSLSGANVLNF | TGTGCCAGCAGCTGGCAGGGTAGCTCTCTGTCCGGGGCCAACGTCCTGAATTTC
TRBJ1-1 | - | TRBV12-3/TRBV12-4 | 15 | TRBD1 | CASSRRTGTNTEAFF | TGTGCCAGCAGTCGCCGGACAGGGACGAACACTGAAGCTTTCTTT
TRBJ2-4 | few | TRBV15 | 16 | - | CATSRAGGVVKNIQYF | TGTGCCACCAGCAGAGCCGGGGGAGTGGTCAAAAACATTCAGTACTTC
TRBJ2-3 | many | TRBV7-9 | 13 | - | CASSLLRTDTQYF | TGTGCCAGCAGCTTATTGCGCACAGATACGCAGTATTTT
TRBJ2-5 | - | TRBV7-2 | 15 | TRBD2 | CASSRGTSGGKTQYF | TGTGCCAGCAGCCGAGGGACTAGCGGGGGAAAGACCCAGTACTTC
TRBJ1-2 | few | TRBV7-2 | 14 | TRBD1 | CASSSGGEPWGYTF | TGTGCCAGCAGCTCAGGGGGCGAACCATGGGGCTACACCTTC
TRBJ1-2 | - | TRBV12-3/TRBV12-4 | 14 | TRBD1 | CASSLADRGGGYTF | TGTGCCAGCAGTTTAGCGGACAGGGGTGGTGGCTACACCTTC
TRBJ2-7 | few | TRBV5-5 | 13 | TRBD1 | CASGGTGNIEQYF | TGTGCCAGCGGCGGGACAGGGAATATCGAGCAGTACTTC
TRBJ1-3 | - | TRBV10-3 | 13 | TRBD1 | CAISAGGGNTIYF | TGTGCCATCAGTGCAGGGGGTGGAAACACCATATATTTT
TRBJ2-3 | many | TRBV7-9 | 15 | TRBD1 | CASSYRGPDSDTQYF | TGTGCCAGCAGCTATAGGGGGCCAGACAGTGATACGCAGTATTTT
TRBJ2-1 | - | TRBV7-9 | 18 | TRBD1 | CASSSDDWDRGPYNEQFF | TGTGCCAGCAGCTCGGACGACTGGGACAGGGGGCCCTACAATGAGCAGTTCTTC
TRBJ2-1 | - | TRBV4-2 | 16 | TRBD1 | CASSQRSRQGPNEQFF | TGTGCCAGCAGCCAACGAAGTCGACAGGGGCCCAATGAGCAGTTCTTC
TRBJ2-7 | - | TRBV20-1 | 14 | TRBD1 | CSAITTGPSYEQYF | TGCAGTGCCATCACGACAGGGCCCTCCTACGAGCAGTACTTC
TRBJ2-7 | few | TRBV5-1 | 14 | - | CASSGTGPTYEQYF | TGCGCCAGCAGCGGAACAGGGCCGACCTACGAGCAGTACTTC
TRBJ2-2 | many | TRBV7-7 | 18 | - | CASSLDDRGLTETGELFF | TGTGCTAGCAGCTTAGATGATAGAGGACTAACTGAAACCGGGGAGCTGTTTTTT
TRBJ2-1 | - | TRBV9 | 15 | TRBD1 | CASSVERGQYNEQFF | TGTGCCAGCAGCGTAGAGAGGGGGCAGTACAATGAGCAGTTCTTC
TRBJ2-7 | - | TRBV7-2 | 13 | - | CASSATPGGEQYF | TGTGCCAGCAGCGCGACGCCCGGGGGCGAGCAGTACTTC
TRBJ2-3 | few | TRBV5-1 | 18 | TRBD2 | CASSQGTSGGTNTDTQYF | TGCGCCAGCAGCCAAGGGACTAGCGGGGGGACTAACACAGATACGCAGTATTTT
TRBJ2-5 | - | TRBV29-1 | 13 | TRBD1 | CSVEGQGKETQYF | TGCAGCGTGGAGGGACAGGGTAAAGAGACCCAGTACTTC
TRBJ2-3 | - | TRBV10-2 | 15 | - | CASSESGGGTDTQYF | TGCGCCAGCAGTGAGTCCGGGGGAGGAACAGATACGCAGTATTTT
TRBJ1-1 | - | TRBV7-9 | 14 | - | CASSFAGEGTEAFF | TGTGCCAGCAGCTTTGCGGGTGAGGGAACTGAAGCTTTCTTT
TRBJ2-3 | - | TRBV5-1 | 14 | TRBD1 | CATTPGQGTDTQYF | TGCGCCACCACCCCGGGACAGGGTACAGATACGCAGTATTTT
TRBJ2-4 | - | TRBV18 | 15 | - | CASSPGAGQINIQYF | TGTGCCAGCTCACCAGGGGCGGGACAGATAAACATTCAGTACTTC